This entry describes one T cell receptor (beta chain). Assay used: immunoSEQ multiplex PCR; TCRdb lists only in-frame clones, some missing. The sample has some 150,000 clones; approximately 80% are singletons. The CDR3 is made up of 12 amino acids. The germline V gene encodes CDR1 SGHDT and CDR2 YYEEEE. V gave up 2 bases and J gave up 12 bases, with 12 bases separating them. This specimen comes from a study of blood T cell repertoires in COVID-19. Study overall: Sources were T cells, B-cell-depleted T cells, or PBMCs; the material itself was cDNA or gDNA.

Sequencing input: peripheral blood. The V and J genes are TRBV5-6 and TRBJ2-1; perhaps TRBD2 as D (5 bases). The sequence was collected from a man aged 55 to 70 with active or convalescent COVID-19. The CDR3 loop is CASSFEGVGQFF. In DNA, the CDR3 is TGTGCCAGCAGCTTTGAGGGAGTAGGGCAGTTCTTC.